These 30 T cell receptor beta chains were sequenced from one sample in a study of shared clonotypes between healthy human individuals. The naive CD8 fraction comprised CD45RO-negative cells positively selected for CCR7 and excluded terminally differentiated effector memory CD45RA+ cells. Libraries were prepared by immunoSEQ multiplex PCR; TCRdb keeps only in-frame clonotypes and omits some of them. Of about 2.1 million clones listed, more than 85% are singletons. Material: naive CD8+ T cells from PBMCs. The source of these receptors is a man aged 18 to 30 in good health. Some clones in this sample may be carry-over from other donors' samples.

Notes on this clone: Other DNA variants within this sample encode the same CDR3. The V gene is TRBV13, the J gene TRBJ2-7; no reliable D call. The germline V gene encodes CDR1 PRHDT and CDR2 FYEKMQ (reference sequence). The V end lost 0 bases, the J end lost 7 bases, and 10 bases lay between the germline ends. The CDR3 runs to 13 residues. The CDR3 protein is CASSLGLTGEQYF. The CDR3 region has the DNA TGTGCCAGCAGCTTAGGTCTCACCGGGGAGCAGTACTTC.

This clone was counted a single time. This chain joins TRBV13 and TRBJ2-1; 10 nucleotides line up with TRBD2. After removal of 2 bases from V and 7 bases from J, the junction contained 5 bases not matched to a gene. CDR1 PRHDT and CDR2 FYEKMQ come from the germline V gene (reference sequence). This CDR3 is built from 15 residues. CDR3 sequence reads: CASSLLAGAGNEQFF. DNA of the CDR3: TGTGCCAGCAGCTTACTAGCGGGAGCGGGTAATGAGCAGTTCTTC.

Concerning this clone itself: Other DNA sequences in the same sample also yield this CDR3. The CDR3 sequence: CASSPGGTYEQYF. The CDR3 DNA reads as TGTGCCAGCAGCCCGGGCGGGACTTACGAGCAGTACTTC. The chain links TRBV7-3 to TRBJ2-7; weak D call: TRBD2 (6 bases). This CDR3 contains 13 residues. Germline V gene sequence: CDR1 SGHTA, CDR2 FQGTGA. Trimming took 5 bases from V and 4 from J, leaving 12 bases between them.

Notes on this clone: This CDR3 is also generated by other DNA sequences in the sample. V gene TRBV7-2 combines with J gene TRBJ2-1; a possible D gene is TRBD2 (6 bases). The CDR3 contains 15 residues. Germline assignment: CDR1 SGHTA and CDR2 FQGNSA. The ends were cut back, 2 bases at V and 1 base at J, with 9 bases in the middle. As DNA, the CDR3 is TGTGCCAGCAGCTTATCCGGGAGTTCCTACAATGAGCAGTTCTTC. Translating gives CASSLSGSSYNEQFF.

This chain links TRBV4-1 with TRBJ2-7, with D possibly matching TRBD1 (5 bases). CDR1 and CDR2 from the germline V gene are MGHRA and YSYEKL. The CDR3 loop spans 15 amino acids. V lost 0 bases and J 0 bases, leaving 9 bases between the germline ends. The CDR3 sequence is CASSQEQGLSYEQYF. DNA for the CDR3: TGCGCCAGCAGCCAAGAGCAGGGTCTCTCCTACGAGCAGTACTTC.

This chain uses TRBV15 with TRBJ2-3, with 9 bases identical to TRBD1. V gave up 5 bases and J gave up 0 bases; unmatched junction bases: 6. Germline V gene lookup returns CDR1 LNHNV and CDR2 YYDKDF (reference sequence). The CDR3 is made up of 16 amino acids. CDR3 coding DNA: TGTGCCACCAGCTTAGGGACAGGGAGCAGCACAGATACGCAGTATTTT. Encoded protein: CATSLGTGSSTDTQYF.

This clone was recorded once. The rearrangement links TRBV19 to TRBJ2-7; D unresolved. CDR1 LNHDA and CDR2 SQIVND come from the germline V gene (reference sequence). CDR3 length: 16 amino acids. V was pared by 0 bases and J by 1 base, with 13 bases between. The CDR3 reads CASSIDPGRSSYEQYF. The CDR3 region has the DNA TGTGCCAGTAGTATAGACCCCGGCAGGTCTTCCTACGAGCAGTACTTC.

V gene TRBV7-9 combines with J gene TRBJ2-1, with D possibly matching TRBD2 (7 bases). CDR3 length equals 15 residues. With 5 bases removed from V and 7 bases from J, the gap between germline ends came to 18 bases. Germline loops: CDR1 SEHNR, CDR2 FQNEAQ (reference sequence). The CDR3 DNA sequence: TGTGCCAGCAGCGAAGGATACAGGGAGGGTAATGAGCAGTTCTTC. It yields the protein CASSEGYREGNEQFF.

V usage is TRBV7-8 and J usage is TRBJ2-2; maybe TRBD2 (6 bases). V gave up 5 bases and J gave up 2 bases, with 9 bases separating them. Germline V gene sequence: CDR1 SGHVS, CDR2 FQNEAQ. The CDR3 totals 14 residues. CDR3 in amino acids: CASSPGGNTGELFF. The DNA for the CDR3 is TGTGCCAGCAGCCCCGGGGGAAACACCGGGGAGCTGTTTTTT.

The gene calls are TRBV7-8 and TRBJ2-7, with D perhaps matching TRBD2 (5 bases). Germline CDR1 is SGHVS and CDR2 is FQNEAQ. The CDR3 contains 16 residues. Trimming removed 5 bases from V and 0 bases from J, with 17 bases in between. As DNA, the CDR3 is TGTGCCAGCAGCGGACCCGGCGGTGGAGGCTCCTACGAGCAGTACTTC. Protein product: CASSGPGGGGSYEQYF.

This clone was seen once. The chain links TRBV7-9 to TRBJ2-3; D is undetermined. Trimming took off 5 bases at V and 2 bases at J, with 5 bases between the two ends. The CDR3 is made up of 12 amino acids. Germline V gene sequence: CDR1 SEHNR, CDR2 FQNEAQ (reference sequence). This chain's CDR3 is CASSQTTDTQYF. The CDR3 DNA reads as TGTGCCAGCAGCCAGACCACAGATACGCAGTATTTT.

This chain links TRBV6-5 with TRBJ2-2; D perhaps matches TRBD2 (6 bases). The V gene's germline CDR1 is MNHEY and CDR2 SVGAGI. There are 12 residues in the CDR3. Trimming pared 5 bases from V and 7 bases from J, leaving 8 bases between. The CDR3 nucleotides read TGTGCCAGCAGTCAGGGAGGCGGGGAGCTGTTTTTT. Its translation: CASSQGGGELFF.

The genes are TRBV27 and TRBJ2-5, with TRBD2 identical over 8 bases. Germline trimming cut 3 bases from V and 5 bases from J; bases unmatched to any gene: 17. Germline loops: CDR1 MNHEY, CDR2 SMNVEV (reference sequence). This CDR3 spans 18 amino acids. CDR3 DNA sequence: TGTGCCAGCAGTTTGTTGACTAGCGCGGGAGTGACGAAGGAGACCCAGTACTTC. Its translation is CASSLLTSAGVTKETQYF.

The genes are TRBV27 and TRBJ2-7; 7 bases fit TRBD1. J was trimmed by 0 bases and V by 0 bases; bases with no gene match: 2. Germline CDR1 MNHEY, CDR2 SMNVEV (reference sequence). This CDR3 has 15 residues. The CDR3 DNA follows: TGTGCCAGCAGTTTATCGGGGGACAGCTCCTACGAGCAGTACTTC. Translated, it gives CASSLSGDSSYEQYF.

CDR3 sequence: CSVQDYYTGELFF. The DNA of the CDR3 is TGCAGCGTCCAGGATTATTACACCGGGGAGCTGTTTTTT. The rearrangement uses TRBV29-1 and TRBJ2-2, with D hard to call. CDR1 is SQVTM, CDR2 ANQGSEA, per germline. This CDR3 is 13 amino acids long. V was trimmed by 6 bases and J by 3 bases, leaving 11 bases between them.

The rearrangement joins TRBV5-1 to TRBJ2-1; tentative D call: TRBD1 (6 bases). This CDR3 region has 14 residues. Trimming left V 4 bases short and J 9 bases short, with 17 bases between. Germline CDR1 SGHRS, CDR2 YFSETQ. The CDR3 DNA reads TGCGCCAGCAGCGTGGGACAAATGAACGGTGAGCAGTTCTTC. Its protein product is CASSVGQMNGEQFF.

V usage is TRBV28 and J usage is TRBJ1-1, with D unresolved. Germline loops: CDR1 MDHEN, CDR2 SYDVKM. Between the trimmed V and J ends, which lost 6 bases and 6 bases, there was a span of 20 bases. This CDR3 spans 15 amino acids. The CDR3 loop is CASSKWRDRAAEAFF. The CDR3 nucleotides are TGTGCCAGCAGCAAGTGGCGGGATAGGGCAGCTGAAGCTTTCTTT.

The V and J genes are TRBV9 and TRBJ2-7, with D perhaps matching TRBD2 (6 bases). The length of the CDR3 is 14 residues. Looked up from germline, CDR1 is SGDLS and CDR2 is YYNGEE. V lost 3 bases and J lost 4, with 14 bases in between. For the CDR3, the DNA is TGTGCCAGCAGCGGGGACTCCCTAGGTTACGAGCAGTACTTC. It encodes CASSGDSLGYEQYF. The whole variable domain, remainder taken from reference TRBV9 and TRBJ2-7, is DSGVTQTPKHLITATGQRVTLRCSPRSGDLSVYWYQQSLDQGLQFLIQYYNGEERAKGNILERFSAQQFPDLHSELNLSSLELGDSALYFCASSGDSLGYEQYFGPGTRLTVT.

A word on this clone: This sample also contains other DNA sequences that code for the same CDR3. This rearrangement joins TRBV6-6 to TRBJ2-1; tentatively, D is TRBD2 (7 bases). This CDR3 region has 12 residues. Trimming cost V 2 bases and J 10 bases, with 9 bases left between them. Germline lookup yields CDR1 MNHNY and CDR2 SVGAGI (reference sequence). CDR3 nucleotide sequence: TGTGCCAGCAGTTACCCGGGGGGCGAGCAGTTCTTC. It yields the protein CASSYPGGEQFF.

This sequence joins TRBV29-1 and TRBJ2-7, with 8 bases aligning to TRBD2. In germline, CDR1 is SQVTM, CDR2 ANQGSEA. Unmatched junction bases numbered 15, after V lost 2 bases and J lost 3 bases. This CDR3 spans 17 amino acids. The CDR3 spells CSVESSGGLGQLYEQYF. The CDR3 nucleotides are TGCAGCGTTGAATCCTCGGGGGGACTAGGCCAACTCTACGAGCAGTACTTC.

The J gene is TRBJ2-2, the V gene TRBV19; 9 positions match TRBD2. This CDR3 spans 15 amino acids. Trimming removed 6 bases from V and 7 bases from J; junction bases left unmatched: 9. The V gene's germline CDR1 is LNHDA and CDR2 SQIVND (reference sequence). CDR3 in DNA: TGTGCCAGTAGCTATTCTAGCGGGACCGGCGGGGAGCTGTTTTTT. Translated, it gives CASSYSSGTGGELFF.

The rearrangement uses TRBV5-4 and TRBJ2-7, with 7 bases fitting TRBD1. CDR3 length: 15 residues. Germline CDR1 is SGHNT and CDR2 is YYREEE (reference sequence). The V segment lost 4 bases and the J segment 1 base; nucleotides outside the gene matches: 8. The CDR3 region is CASSEPNRGSYEQYF. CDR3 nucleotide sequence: TGTGCCAGCAGCGAGCCTAACAGGGGTTCCTACGAGCAGTACTTC.

The chain's CDR3 is CASGISTGELFF. The CDR3 DNA reads TGTGCCAGCGGTATCTCCACCGGGGAGCTGTTTTTT. The chain has TRBV9 and TRBJ2-2; D remains ambiguous. Trimming removed 7 bases from V and 4 bases from J, with 8 bases in between. CDR1 SGDLS and CDR2 YYNGEE come from the germline V gene. The CDR3 has 12 amino acids.

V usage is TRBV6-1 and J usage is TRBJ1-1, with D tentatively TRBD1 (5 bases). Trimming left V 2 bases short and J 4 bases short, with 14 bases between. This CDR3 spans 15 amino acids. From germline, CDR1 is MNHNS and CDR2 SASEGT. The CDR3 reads CASSELGGKATEAFF. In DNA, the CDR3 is TGTGCCAGCAGTGAATTGGGGGGAAAGGCCACTGAAGCTTTCTTT.

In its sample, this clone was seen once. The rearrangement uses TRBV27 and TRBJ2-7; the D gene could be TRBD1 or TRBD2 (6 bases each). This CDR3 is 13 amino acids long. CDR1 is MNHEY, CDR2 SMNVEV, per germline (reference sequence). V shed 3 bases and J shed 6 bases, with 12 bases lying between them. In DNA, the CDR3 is TGTGCCAGCAGTTTTTATGGGGGGCTCGAGCAGTACTTC. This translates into CASSFYGGLEQYF.

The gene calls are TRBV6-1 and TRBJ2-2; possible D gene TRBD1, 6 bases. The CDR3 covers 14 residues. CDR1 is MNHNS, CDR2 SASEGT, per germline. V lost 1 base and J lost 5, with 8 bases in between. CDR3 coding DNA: TGTGCCAGCAGTGAAGTGGACAGAACCGGGGAGCTGTTTTTT. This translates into CASSEVDRTGELFF.

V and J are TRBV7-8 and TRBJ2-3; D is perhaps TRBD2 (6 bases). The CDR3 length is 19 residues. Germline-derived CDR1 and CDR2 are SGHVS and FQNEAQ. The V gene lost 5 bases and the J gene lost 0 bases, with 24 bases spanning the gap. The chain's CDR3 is CASSPTGGDHLSSTDTQYF. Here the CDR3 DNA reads TGTGCCAGCAGCCCTACAGGAGGGGACCATCTTTCTAGCACAGATACGCAGTATTTT.

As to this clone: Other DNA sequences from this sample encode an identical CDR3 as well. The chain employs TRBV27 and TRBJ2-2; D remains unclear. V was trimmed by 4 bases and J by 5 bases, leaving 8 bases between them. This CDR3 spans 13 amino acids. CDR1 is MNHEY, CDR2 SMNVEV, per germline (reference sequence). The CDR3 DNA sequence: TGTGCCAGCAGTTCCCTTGGGACCGGGGAGCTGTTTTTT. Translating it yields CASSSLGTGELFF.

The CDR3 loop reads CASSLTRGEQPPYEQYF. The CDR3 bases are TGTGCCAGCAGCTTAACTAGAGGGGAGCAACCCCCCTACGAGCAGTACTTC. The chain is built from TRBV7-3 and TRBJ2-7; D assignment may be TRBD1 or TRBD2 (5 bases each). CDR1 and CDR2 (germline): SGHTA, FQGTGA. V was trimmed by 0 bases and J by 2 bases, leaving 17 bases between them. The CDR3 totals 17 residues.

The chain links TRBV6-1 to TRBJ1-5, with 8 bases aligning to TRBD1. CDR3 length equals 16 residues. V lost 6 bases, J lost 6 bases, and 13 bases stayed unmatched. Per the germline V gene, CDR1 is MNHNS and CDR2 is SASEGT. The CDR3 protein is CASSEFAGGVTQPQHF. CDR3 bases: TGTGCCAGCAGCGAATTCGCAGGGGGCGTCACTCAGCCCCAGCATTTT.